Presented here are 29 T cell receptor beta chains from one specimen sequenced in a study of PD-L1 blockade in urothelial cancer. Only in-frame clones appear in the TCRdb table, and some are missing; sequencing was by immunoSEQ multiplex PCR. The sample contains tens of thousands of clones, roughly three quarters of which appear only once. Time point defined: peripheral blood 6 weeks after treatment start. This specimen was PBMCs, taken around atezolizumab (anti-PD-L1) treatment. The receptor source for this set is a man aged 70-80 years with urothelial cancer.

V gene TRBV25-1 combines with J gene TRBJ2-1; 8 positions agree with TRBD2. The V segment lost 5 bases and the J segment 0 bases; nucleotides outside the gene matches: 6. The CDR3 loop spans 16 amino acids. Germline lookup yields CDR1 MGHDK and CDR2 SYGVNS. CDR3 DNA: TGTGCCAGCAGTTTTGCGGGGGGAAGCTCCTACAATGAGCAGTTCTTC. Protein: CASSFAGGSSYNEQFF. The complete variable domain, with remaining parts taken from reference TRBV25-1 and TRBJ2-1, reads EADIYQTPRYLVIGTGKKITLECSQTMGHDKMYWYQQDPGMELHLIHYSYGVNSTEKGDLSSESTVSRIRTEHFPLTLESARPSHTSQYLCASSFAGGSSYNEQFFGPGTRLTVL.

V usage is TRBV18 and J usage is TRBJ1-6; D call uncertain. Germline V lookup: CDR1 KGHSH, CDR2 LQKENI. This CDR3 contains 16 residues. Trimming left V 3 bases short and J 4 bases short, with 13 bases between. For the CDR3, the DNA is TGTGCCAGCTCACCGGAGACCTTGCGGTATAATTCACCCCTCCACTTT. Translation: CASSPETLRYNSPLHF. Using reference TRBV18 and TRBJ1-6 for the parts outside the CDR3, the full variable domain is NAGVMQNPRHLVRRRGQEARLRCSPMKGHSHVYWYRQLPEEGLKFMVYLQKENIIDESGMPKERFSAEFPKEGPSILRIQQVVRGDSAAYFCASSPETLRYNSPLHFGNGTRLTVT.

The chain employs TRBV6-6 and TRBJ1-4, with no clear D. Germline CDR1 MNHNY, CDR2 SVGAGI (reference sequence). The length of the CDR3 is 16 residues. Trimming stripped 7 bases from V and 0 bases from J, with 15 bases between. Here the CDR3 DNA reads TGTGCCAGCACCCATGGGCAGAGATCAACTAATGAAAAACTGTTTTTT. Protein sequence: CASTHGQRSTNEKLFF.

The CDR3 DNA follows: TGCGCCAGCAGCATCTTCGACAAGCCAAACACCGGGGAGCTGTTTTTT. This translates into CASSIFDKPNTGELFF. The V and J genes are TRBV5-1 and TRBJ2-2; D call uncertain. The CDR3 covers 16 residues. V lost 4 bases, J lost 2 bases, and 15 bases lay in between. Germline V gene data show CDR1 as SGHRS and CDR2 as YFSETQ.

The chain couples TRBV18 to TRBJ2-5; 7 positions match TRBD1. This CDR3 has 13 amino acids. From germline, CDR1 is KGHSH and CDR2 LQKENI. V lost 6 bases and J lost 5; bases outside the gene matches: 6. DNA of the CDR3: TGTGCCAGCTCCCAAGGGGGCAGGGAGACCCAGTACTTC. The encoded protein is CASSQGGRETQYF.

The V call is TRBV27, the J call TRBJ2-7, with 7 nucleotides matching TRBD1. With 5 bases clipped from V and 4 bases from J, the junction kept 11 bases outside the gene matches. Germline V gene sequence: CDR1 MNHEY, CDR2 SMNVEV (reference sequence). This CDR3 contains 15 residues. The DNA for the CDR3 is TGTGCCAGCAGTCCCCTTCGGGACAGAGCATACGAGCAGTACTTC. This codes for CASSPLRDRAYEQYF.

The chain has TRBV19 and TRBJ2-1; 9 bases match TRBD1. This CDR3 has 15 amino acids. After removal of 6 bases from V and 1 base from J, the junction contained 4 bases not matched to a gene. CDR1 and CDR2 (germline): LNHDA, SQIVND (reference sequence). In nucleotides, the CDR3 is TGTGCCAGTAGCACCGGGACAGGGTCCTACAATGAGCAGTTCTTC. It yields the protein CASSTGTGSYNEQFF.

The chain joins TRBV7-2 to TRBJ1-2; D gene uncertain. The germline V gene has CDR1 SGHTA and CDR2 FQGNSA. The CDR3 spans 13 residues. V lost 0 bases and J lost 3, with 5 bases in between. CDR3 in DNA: TGTGCCAGCAGCTTAGCGAGGGACTATGGCTACACCTTC. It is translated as CASSLARDYGYTF. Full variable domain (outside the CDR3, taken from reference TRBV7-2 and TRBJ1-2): GAGVSQSPSNKVTEKGKDVELRCDPISGHTALYWYRQSLGQGLEFLIYFQGNSAPDKSGLPSDRFSAERTGGSVSTLTIQRTQQEDSAVYLCASSLARDYGYTFGSGTRLTVV.

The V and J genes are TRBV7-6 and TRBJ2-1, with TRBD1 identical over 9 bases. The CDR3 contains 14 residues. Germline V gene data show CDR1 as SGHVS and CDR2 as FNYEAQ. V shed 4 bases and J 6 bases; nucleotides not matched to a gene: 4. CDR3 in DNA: TGTGCCAGCAGCTCGGGACAGGGAGGCAATGAGCAGTTCTTC. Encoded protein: CASSSGQGGNEQFF.

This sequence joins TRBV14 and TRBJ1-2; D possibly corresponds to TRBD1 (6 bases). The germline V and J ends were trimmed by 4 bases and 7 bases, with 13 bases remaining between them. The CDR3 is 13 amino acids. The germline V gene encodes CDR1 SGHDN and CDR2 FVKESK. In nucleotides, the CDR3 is TGTGCCAGCAGCCCATCCAGGGGCGCTGGCTACACCTTC. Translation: CASSPSRGAGYTF.

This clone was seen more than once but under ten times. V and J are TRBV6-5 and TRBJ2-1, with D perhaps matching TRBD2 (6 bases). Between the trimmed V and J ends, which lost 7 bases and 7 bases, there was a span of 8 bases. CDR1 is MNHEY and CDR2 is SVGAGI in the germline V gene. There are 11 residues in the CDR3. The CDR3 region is CASKGGNEQFF. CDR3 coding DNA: TGTGCCAGCAAGGGAGGTAATGAGCAGTTCTTC.

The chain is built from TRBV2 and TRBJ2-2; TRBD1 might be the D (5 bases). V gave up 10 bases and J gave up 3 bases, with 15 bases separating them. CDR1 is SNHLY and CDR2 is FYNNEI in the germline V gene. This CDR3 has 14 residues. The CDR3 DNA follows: TGTGCCACACAAGACCAGGGTCACACCGGGGAGCTGTTTTTT. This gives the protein CATQDQGHTGELFF.

The CDR3 region has the DNA TGCGCCAGCAGCGCCCGGACAGGGGGCCCCACAGATACGCAGTATTTT. Amino acids: CASSARTGGPTDTQYF. This chain connects TRBV5-1 to TRBJ2-3; 11 bases agree with TRBD1. Per the germline V gene, CDR1 is SGHRS and CDR2 is YFSETQ. The CDR3 covers 16 residues. V was pared by 4 bases and J by 2 bases, with 6 bases of the junction left unmatched.

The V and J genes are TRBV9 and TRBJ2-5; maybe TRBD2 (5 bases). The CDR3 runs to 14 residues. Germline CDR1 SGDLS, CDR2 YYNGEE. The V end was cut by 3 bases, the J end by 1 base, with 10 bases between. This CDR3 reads CASSGPGGQETQYF. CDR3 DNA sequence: TGTGCCAGCAGCGGTCCTGGAGGCCAAGAGACCCAGTACTTC.

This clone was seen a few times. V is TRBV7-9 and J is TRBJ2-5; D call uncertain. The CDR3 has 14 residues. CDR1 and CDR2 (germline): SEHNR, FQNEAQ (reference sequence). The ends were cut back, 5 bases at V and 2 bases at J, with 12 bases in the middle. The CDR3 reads CASSAPGLQETQYF. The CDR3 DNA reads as TGTGCCAGCAGCGCGCCGGGTTTACAAGAGACCCAGTACTTC.

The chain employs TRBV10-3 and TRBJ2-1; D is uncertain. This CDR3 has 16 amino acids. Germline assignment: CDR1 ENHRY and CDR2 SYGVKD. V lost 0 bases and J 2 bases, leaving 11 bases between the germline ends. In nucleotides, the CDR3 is TGTGCCATCAGTGAGTCGAGATCTAATCCCTACAATGAGCAGTTCTTC. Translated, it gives CAISESRSNPYNEQFF.

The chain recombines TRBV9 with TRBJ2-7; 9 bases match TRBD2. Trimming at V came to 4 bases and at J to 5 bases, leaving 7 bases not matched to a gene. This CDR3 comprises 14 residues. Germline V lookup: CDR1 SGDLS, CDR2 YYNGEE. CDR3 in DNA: TGTGCCAGCAGCCCGACTAGCGGCATAAACGAGCAGTACTTC. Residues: CASSPTSGINEQYF. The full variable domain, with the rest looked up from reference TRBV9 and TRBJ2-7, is DSGVTQTPKHLITATGQRVTLRCSPRSGDLSVYWYQQSLDQGLQFLIQYYNGEERAKGNILERFSAQQFPDLHSELNLSSLELGDSALYFCASSPTSGINEQYFGPGTRLTVT.

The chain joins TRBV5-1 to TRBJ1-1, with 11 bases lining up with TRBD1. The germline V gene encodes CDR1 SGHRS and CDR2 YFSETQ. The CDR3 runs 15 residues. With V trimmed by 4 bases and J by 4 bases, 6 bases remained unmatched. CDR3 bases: TGCGCCAGCAGCCGGACAGGGGGCGTCGGCACTGAAGCTTTCTTT. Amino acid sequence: CASSRTGGVGTEAFF.

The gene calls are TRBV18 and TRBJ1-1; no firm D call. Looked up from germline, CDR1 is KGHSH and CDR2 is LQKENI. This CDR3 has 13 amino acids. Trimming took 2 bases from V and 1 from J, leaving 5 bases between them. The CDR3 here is CASSPNRNTEAFF. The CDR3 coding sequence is TGTGCCAGCTCACCAAACAGGAACACTGAAGCTTTCTTT.

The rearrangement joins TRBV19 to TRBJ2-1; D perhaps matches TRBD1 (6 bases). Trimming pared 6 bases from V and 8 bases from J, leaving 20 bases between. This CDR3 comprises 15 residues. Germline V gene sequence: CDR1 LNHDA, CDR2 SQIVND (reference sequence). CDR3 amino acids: CASSPTGHRTDEQFF. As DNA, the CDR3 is TGTGCCAGTAGCCCCACAGGGCACCGAACCGATGAGCAGTTCTTC. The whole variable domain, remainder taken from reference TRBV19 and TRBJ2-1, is DGGITQSPKYLFRKEGQNVTLSCEQNLNHDAMYWYRQDPGQGLRLIYYSQIVNDFQKGDIAEGYSVSREKKESFPLTVTSAQKNPTAFYLCASSPTGHRTDEQFFGPGTRLTVL.

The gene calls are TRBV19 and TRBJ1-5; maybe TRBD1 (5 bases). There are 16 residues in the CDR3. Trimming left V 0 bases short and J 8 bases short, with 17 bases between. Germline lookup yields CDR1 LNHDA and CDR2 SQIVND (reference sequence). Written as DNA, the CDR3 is TGTGCCAGTAGTATAGAGCGGGGACGACTTGGCAAGCCCCAGCATTTT. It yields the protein CASSIERGRLGKPQHF.

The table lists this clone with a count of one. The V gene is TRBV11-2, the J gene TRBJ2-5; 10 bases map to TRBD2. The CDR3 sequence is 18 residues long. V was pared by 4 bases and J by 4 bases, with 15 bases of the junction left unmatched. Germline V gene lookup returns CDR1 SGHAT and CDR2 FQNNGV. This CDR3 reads CASSSNGLASGSSETQYF. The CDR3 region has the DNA TGTGCCAGCAGCTCGAACGGGTTGGCTAGCGGGAGTTCAGAGACCCAGTACTTC.

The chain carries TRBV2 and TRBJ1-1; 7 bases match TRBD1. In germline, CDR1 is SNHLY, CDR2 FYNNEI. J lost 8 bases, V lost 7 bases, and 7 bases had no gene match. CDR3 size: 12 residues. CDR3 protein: CASTDRVPEAFF. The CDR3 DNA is TGTGCCAGCACCGACAGGGTGCCCGAAGCTTTCTTT.

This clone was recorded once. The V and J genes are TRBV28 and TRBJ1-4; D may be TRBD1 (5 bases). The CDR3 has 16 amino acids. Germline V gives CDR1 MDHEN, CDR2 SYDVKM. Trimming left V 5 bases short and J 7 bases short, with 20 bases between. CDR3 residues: CASSPPGSSGGEKLFF. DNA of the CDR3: TGTGCCAGCAGTCCCCCAGGGTCGTCGGGGGGTGAAAAACTGTTTTTT. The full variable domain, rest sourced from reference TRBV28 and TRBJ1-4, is DVKVTQSSRYLVKRTGEKVFLECVQDMDHENMFWYRQDPGLGLRLIYFSYDVKMKEKGDIPEGYSVSREKKERFSLILESASTNQTSMYLCASSPPGSSGGEKLFFGSGTQLSVL.

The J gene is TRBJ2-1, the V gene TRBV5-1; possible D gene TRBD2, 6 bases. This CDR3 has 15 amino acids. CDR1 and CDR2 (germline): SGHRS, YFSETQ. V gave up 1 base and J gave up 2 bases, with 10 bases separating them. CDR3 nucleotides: TGCGCCAGCAGCTTGTCGGCGGGAACCTACAATGAGCAGTTCTTC. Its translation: CASSLSAGTYNEQFF.

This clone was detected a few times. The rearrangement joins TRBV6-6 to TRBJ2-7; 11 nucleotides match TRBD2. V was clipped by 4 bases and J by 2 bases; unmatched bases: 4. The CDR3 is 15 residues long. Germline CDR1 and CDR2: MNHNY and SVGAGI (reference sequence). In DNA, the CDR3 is TGTGCCAGCAGTTCCTCTAGCGGGGGGACCTACGAGCAGTACTTC. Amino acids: CASSSSSGGTYEQYF.

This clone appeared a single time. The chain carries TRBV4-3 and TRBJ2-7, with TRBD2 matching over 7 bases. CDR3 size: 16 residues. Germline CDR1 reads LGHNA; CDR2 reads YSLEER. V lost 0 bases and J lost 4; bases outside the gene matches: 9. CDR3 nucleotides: TGCGCCAGCAGCCAAGAATTTACGGGGCGGGGGTACGAGCAGTACTTC. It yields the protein CASSQEFTGRGYEQYF.

The CDR3, as DNA: TGTGCCAGCAGCCTCCACTTGGAAGAGACCCAGTACTTC. Protein product: CASSLHLEETQYF. The chain links TRBV7-3 to TRBJ2-5; D is unresolved. Germline assignment: CDR1 SGHTA and CDR2 FQGTGA. V was clipped by 5 bases and J by 3 bases, with 10 bases between them. The CDR3 totals 13 residues.

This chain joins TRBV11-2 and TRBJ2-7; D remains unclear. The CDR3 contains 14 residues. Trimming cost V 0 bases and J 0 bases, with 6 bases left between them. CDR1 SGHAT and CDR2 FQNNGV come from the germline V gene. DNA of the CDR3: TGTGCCAGCAGCTTAGAGAGGAACTCCTACGAGCAGTACTTC. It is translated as CASSLERNSYEQYF.